Listed here is a single TCR beta chain. The target antigen is unknown. The CDR3 extends over 14 amino acids. Germline trimming cut 4 bases from V and 6 bases from J; bases unmatched to any gene: 6. Germline-derived CDR1 and CDR2 are SGHAT and FQDESV (reference sequence). Time point: week 47, end of study. Alongside topical imiquimod, each dose of vaccine comprised 300 ug of mutant IDH1 20-mer peptide. This record belongs to a study of a mutant IDH1 vaccine in newly diagnosed glioma. Across the study: Once 4-6 weeks had passed after radiotherapy alone, vaccination started, or it started with temozolomide cycles. Of treated patients, 62.5% were men and roughly 40% women, averaging around 40 years. Week 35 was assigned to visit V12, and week 47 was assigned to visit V13.

Study-wide points: A vaccine-induced immune response developed in roughly 93% of the patients.

Profiling relied on immunoSEQ multiplex PCR, and the TCRdb table lists in-frame clones only, not all of them. In the table there are about 59,000 clones, about four fifths of which are singletons. This chain uses TRBV11-1 with TRBJ2-1; 7 positions match TRBD1. Material: PBMCs, obtained from a glioma patient whose treatment included an IDH1 peptide vaccine. The clonotype comes from a man aged 25-40 years with glioma. The CDR3 coding sequence is TGTGCCAGCAGCTCTTGGACAGGAATCAATGAGCAGTTCTTC. Protein sequence: CASSSWTGINEQFF.